This TCR beta chain was observed in a study of OX40 agonist ivuxolimab in advanced cancers. To note about this clone: The same CDR3 is also encoded by other DNA sequences in this sample.

V shed 4 bases and J 1 base; nucleotides not matched to a gene: 2. Germline CDR1 SGHRS, CDR2 YFSETQ. This CDR3 has 16 amino acids. Repertoires were generated with immunoSEQ multiplex PCR, while TCRdb's copy carries only in-frame clones and drops some. The table includes 85,000 to 90,000 clones, approximately 85% detected once. The sequence was collected from an adult with an advanced solid tumor such as melanoma, head and neck, liver or kidney cancer. The chain recombines TRBV5-1 with TRBJ2-3; TRBD2 agrees at 14 bases. Sequenced material: CD4+ or CD8+ T cells sorted from blood, taken in a trial of the OX40 agonist ivuxolimab. The CDR3: CASSPGLAGGTDTQYF. CDR3 DNA sequence: TGCGCCAGCAGCCCGGGACTAGCGGGGGGCACAGATACGCAGTATTTT.